Sequencing of this TCR beta chain was carried out in a study of response to subunit inactivated influenza vaccine (dated by TCRdb to the late 2010s). Context from the whole study: The study used deep quantitative T cell receptor repertoire profiling to track responses to a trivalent subunit inactivated influenza vaccine.

Findings and caveats that apply to the study as a whole: According to the authors, only a limited number of new T cells may be recruited by each seasonal influenza vaccination.

Library preparation used RT-PCR. Sequenced on an Illumina HiSeq 2500. TCRdb ran its own pipeline on the public reads, namely fastp trimming at Q25 and MiXCR clone calling, and kept in-frame beta chains. Every distinct CDR3 protein forms one entry, paired with its most common genes and DNA. This sample comprises about 500,000 distinct CDR3 sequences, about 17% of them detected only once. The ten largest account for less than 4% of the sample. About this clonotype: No antigen is known for it. Base qualities are not recorded, but no much larger clone differs from it by a single base.

Sequenced material: CD4+ T cells sorted from PBMCs, taken less than 30 months after vaccination. The TCR sequence derives from a man in his fifties or sixties who received an inactivated influenza vaccine. Donor details come from another sample of the same person, matched by shared clones.

The DNA sequence is TGTGCCAGCAGCCAAGGACCACAGGGGTATCAGCCCCAGCATTTT. The translation is CASSQGPQGYQPQHF. The V gene is TRBV3-1 and the J gene is TRBJ1-5; 7 nucleotides in the junction match TRBD1. The CDR1 and CDR2 encoded by the germline V gene (reference sequence) are LGHDT and YNNKEL. Trimming removed 1 base from V and 5 bases from J; the gene matches leave 5 bases unexplained. Including the terminal cysteine and phenylalanine, the CDR3 comprises 15 residues. Only the CDR3 part of the read is kept: 45 bases, read in frame from the first base.